This TCR beta chain was sequenced during a study of cytomegalovirus exposure and HLA in healthy donors. About the research overall: From HLA-typed donors, an early data release held some 91 million unique TCRs.

General study points: Association of 15,000 to 20,000 TCR beta sequences with HLA alleles was found at 0.05 false discovery rate in a later analysis. Reports indicate that TCR beta sequences accurately predicted the HLA-A and HLA-B alleles of most subjects. A few CMV-associated chains proved CMV antigen-specific in vitro.

CDR1 MGHDK and CDR2 SYGVNS come from the germline V gene. The CDR3 totals 17 residues. V gave up 1 base and J gave up 7 bases; unmatched junction bases: 13. This PCR relied on a set of 60 Vbeta primers and 13 Jbeta primers. The data were produced by immunoSEQ multiplex PCR, yet TCRdb's version contains in-frame clones alone and is incomplete. The sample holds nearly 110,000 clones, around three quarters seen once. This clone appeared a single time. Its antigen is currently unknown. The sample comprised PBMCs. This receptor was taken from a boy aged 5-17 years in good health and CMV-seronegative. The chain is built from TRBV25-1 and TRBJ2-1; 7 positions agree with TRBD2. The CDR3 is CASSELGGRKAPNEQFF. Here the CDR3 DNA reads TGTGCCAGCAGTGAATTGGGGGGGAGGAAGGCCCCAAATGAGCAGTTCTTC.